Listed below are T cell receptor beta chains from one sample, sequenced in a study of shared clonotypes between healthy human individuals. The method was immunoSEQ multiplex PCR; TCRdb's version includes in-frame clones alone and lacks a portion of them. The data contain around 980,000 clones, about four fifths of them singletons. The sequencing sample was made of memory CD4+ T cells from PBMCs. Every receptor here comes from a man between 18 and 29 years old in good health. Some clones in this sample may be carry-over from other donors' samples. Both conserved end residues are part of each CDR3. For some rows the clone size is stated as once, few or many, or as a class when expanded; others skip it.

clone_size	v_call	j_call	cdr3_length	cdr3_aa
.	TRBV5-6	TRBJ1-6	14	CASSVQGYNSPLHF
once	TRBV27	TRBJ2-6	13	CASRPAGANVLTF
.	TRBV5-5	TRBJ1-1	16	CASSSLDGTGYTEAFF
.	TRBV5-1	TRBJ1-1	13	CASSLAVRTEAFF
.	TRBV6-1	TRBJ1-1	14	CASSASLRNTEAFF
.	TRBV5-1	TRBJ1-5	13	CASSLEVDQPQHF
many	TRBV10-1	TRBJ2-3	16	CASSAGRGPGTDTQYF
.	TRBV11-3	TRBJ2-3	17	CASSLGKGLAGPDTQYF
.	TRBV7-2	TRBJ2-3	14	CASSYGGSADTQYF
.	TRBV5-1	TRBJ2-7	15	CASSLVGGFAHEQYF
.	TRBV13	TRBJ2-1	15	CASSPRVSRYNEQFF
.	TRBV11-3	TRBJ2-1	15	CASSLDRVKDNEQFF
.	TRBV11-2	TRBJ2-7	15	CASSSGLDRSYEQYF
.	TRBV19	TRBJ1-2	15	CASSSSGGTSYGYTF
once	TRBV9	TRBJ2-2	14	CASSVTGATGELFF
.	TRBV28	TRBJ2-5	14	CASSGTNAGETQYF
.	TRBV5-5	TRBJ2-3	15	CASSLGGGLGDTQYF
.	TRBV5-1	TRBJ1-3	16	CASSLRPGQGLGTIYF
.	TRBV28	TRBJ1-2	14	CASSSTGGVYGYTF
.	TRBV29-1	TRBJ2-3	14	CSVTASDRTDTQYF
.	TRBV6-1	TRBJ1-5	15	CASSPAKGGSQPQHF
.	TRBV7-9	.	14	CASSLGTSSYEQYF
.	TRBV2	TRBJ1-3	13	CASTDTTGNTIYF
.	TRBV2	TRBJ1-3	18	CAWTTRDRLPSSGNTIYF
.	TRBV7-3	TRBJ2-7	13	CASSSPGSYEQYF
.	TRBV4-3	TRBJ2-7	15	CASDERQGAKWEQYF
.	TRBV5-1	TRBJ2-5	16	CASSLAGGSLQETQYF
.	TRBV5-1	TRBJ1-4	14	CASSLDGGAEKLFF